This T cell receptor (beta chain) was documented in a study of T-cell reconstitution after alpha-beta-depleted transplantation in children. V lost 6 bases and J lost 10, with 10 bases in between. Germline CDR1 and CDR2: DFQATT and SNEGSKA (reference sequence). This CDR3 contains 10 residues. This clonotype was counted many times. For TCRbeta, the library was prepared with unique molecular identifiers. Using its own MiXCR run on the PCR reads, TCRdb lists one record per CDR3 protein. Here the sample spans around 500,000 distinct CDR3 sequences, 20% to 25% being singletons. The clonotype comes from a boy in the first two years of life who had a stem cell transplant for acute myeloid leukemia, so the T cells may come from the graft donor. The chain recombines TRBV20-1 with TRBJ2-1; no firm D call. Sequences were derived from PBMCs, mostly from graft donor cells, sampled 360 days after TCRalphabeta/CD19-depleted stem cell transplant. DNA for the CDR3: TGCAGTGCACACCCTAAGGAGCAGTTCTTC. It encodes CSAHPKEQFF.